This T cell receptor beta chain was captured by sequencing in a study of blood T cell repertoires in COVID-19. This table comes from immunoSEQ multiplex PCR, and its TCRdb copy is limited to in-frame clones, with some not included. The table has hundreds of thousands of clones, around 86% seen once. There are 15 residues in the CDR3. Germline values: CDR1 SGDLS, CDR2 YYNGEE. With V trimmed by 3 bases and J by 6 bases, 9 bases remained unmatched. The chain has TRBV9 and TRBJ1-2; 9 positions match TRBD1. This clonotype was sampled from a woman aged 45-65 years with COVID-19, enrolled during active disease. The sequencing input was peripheral blood. DNA for the CDR3: TGTGCCAGCAGCGACACAAACCGGGACAGGGATGGCTACACCTTC. Translated, it gives CASSDTNRDRDGYTF.